This paragraph covers one TCR beta chain sequence. The data were taken from a study of CD8 T cells in Susac syndrome. Random hexamers served to reverse transcribe roughly 0.5 to 1 ug RNA. Multiplex PCR with immunoSEQ amplified the TCR beta CDR3 across 54 Vbeta and 13 Jbeta. TCRdb passed the immunoSEQ multiplex PCR reads through MiXCR, listing each CDR3 protein once. The table lists approximately 230,000 distinct CDR3 sequences, about 94% of them singletons. This CDR3 is 14 amino acids long. The germline V and J ends were trimmed by 4 bases and 1 base, with 10 bases remaining between them. Looked up from germline, CDR1 is LGHDT and CDR2 is YNNKEL (reference sequence).

The gene calls are TRBV3-1 and TRBJ2-5; D call uncertain. The sample taken for sequencing was CD4+ T cells from PBMCs. The TCR comes from a human donor with multiple sclerosis. CDR3 protein: CASSPRTVQETQYF. CDR3 nucleotides: TGTGCCAGCAGCCCCCGGACGGTCCAAGAGACCCAGTACTTC.